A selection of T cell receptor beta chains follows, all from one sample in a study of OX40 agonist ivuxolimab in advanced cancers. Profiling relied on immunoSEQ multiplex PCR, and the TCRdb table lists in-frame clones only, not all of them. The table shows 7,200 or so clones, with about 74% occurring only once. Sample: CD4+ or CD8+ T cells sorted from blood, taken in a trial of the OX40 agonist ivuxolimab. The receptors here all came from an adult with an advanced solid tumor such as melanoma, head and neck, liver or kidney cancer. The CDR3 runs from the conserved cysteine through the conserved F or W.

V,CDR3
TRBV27,CASSNRYSYEQYF
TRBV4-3,CASSQGPGQGNERAEAFF
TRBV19,CASSIKGFTYSTSGSSDTQYF
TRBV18,CASSEVGYNEQFF
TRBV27,CASSFKGETEAFF
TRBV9,CASSGQVNTGELFF
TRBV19,CASSIVVTGALEQYF
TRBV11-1,CASSGASSGSFADTQYF
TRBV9,CASSVGGGTGTRTQYF
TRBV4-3,CASSQEAGRDSYEQYF
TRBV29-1,CSLLEGGGGDTQYF
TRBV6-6,CASRSSGLAGVTQYF
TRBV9,CASSVTGDIYNSPLHF
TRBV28,CASSVLAGGDEQYF
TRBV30,CAWSVPGHNYGYTF
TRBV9,CASSPDSSYEQYF
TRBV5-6,CASSLELQGANGELFF
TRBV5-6,CASSWQYNEQFF
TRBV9,CASSVGTPWSTEAFF
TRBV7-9,CASSSRQGGEQYF
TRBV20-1,CSANENTEAFF
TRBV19,CASSMGLTSYEQYF
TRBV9,CASSVEQLTGELFF
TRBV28,CASSSMWREQYF
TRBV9,CASKQGAATGELFF
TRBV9,CASGRASGFSYEQYF
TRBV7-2,CASSPTQGGAETQYF
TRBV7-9,CASSPGRAQETQYF